The subject of this entry is one T cell receptor beta chain. V was clipped by 3 bases and J by 8 bases; unmatched bases: 6. The CDR3 length is 15 residues. Germline-derived CDR1 and CDR2 are SGHTA and FQGTGA. The repertoire was sequenced with immunoSEQ multiplex PCR; TCRdb's copy has only in-frame clones and lacks some. Of approximately 350,000 clones listed, 75% to 90% were seen once; the top ten hold about 1%. The data stem from a study of blood T cell repertoires in COVID-19. The chain is built from TRBV7-3 and TRBJ2-1; 11 nucleotides match TRBD2. The sequencing sample was made of PBMCs or T cells enriched from blood (not recorded which). This clonotype originated in a young man who had recovered from COVID-19. In nucleotides, the CDR3 is TGTGCCAGCAGCTTTAGCGGGGGGGTAAGGGATGAGCAGTTCTTC. Amino acids: CASSFSGGVRDEQFF.